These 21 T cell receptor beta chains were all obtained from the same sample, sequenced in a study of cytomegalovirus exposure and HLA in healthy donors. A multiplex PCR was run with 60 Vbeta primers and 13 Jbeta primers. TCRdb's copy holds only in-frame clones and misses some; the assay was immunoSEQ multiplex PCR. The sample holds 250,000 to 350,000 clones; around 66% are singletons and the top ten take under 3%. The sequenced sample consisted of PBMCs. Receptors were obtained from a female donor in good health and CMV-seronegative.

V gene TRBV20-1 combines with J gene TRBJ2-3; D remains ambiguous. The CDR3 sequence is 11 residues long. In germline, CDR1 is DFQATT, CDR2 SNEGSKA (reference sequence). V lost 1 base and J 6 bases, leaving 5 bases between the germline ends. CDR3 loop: CSARAVDTQYF. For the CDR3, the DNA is TGCAGTGCTAGAGCCGTGGATACGCAGTATTTT.

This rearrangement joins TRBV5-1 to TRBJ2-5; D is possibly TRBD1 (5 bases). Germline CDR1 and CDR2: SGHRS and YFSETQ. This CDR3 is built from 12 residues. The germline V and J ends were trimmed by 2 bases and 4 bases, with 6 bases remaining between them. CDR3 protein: CASSFTGETQYF. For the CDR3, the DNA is TGCGCCAGCAGCTTTACAGGAGAGACCCAGTACTTC.

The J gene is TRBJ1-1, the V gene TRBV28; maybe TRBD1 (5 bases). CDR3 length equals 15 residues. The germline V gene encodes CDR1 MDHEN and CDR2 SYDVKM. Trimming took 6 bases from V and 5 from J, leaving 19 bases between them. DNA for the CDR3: TGTGCCAGCAGAAAGTCTCCGGGGGTAGGGACTGAAGCTTTCTTT. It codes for CASRKSPGVGTEAFF.

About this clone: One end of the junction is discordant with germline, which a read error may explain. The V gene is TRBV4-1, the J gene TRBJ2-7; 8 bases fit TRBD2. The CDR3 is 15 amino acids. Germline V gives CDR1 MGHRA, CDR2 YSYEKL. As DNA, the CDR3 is TGCGCCAGCAGCCGATCGGGACTAGTCTCCTACGGGCAGTACTTC. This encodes CASSRSGLVSYGQYF.

In DNA, the CDR3 is TGTGCCAGCAGTCACAAGGGACTAGCCCTCCAAGAGACCCAGTACTTC. As protein: CASSHKGLALQETQYF. This chain connects TRBV27 to TRBJ2-5, with 9 bases lining up with TRBD2. The CDR3 is made up of 16 amino acids. Germline values: CDR1 MNHEY, CDR2 SMNVEV (reference sequence). Trimming at V came to 5 bases and at J to 1 base, leaving 8 bases not matched to a gene.

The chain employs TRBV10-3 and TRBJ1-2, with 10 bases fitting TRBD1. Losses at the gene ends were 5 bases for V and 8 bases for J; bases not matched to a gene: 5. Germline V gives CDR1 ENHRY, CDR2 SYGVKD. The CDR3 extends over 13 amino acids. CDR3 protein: CAISPGQGSGYTF. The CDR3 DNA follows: TGTGCCATCAGTCCGGGACAGGGGTCGGGCTACACCTTC.

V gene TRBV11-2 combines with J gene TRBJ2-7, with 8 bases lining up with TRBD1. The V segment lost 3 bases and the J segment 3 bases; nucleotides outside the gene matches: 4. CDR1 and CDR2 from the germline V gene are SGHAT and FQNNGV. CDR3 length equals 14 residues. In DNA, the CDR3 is TGTGCCAGCAGCTTGTTGGGACAGGTCTACGAGCAGTACTTC. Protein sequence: CASSLLGQVYEQYF.

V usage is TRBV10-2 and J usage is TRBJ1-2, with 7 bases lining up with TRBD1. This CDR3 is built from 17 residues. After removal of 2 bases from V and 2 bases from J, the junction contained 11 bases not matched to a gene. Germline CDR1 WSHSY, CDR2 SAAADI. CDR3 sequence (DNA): TGCGCCAGCAGTGAGATCTTAGGGGGCAGGGCGAACTATGGCTACACCTTC. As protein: CASSEILGGRANYGYTF.

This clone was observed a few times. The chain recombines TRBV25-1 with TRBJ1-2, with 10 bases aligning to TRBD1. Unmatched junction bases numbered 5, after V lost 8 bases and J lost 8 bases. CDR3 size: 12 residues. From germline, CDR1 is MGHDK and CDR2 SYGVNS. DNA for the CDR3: TGTGCCAGCGCCGGACAGGGGGAAGGCTACACCTTC. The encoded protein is CASAGQGEGYTF.

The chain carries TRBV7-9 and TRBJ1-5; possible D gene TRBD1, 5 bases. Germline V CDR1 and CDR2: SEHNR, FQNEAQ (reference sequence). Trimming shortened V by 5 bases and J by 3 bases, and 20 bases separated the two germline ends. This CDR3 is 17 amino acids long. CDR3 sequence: CASSLIAYRFSNQPQHF. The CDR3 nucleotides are TGTGCCAGCAGCCTAATCGCCTACAGGTTTTCCAATCAGCCCCAGCATTTT. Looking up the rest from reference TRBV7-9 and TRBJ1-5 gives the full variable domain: DTGVSQNPRHKITKRGQNVTFRCDPISEHNRLYWYRQTLGQGPEFLTYFQNEAQLEKSRLLSDRFSAERPKGSFSTLEIQRTEQGDSAMYLCASSLIAYRFSNQPQHFGDGTRLSIL.

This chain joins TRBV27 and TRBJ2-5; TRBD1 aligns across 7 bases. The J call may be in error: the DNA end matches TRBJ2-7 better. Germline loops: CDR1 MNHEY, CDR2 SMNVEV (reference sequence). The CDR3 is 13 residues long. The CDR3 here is CASTHRGENEQYF. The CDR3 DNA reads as TGTGCCAGCACCCACAGGGGCGAAAACGAGCAGTACTTC.

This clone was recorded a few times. The CDR3 sequence is CASSQVRGWTGELFF. The CDR3 DNA sequence: TGTGCCAGCAGCCAAGTCAGGGGATGGACCGGGGAGCTGTTTTTT. The V and J genes are TRBV4-2 and TRBJ2-2, with a possible D match to TRBD1 (6 bases). The length of the CDR3 is 15 residues. With 1 base removed from V and 5 bases from J, the gap between germline ends came to 11 bases. The germline V gene encodes CDR1 LGHNA and CDR2 YNFKEQ.

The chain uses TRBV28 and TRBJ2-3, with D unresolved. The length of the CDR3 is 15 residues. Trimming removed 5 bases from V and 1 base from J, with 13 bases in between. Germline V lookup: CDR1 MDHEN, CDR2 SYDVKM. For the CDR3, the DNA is TGTGCCAGCAGTCCTAACTCGCAGGGCACAGATACGCAGTATTTT. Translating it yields CASSPNSQGTDTQYF.

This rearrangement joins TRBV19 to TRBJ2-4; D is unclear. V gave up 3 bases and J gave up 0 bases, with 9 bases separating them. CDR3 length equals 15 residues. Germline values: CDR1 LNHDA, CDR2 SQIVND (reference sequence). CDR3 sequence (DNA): TGTGCCAGTAGTATGGGCAGCCTAGCCAAAAACATTCAGTACTTC. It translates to CASSMGSLAKNIQYF.

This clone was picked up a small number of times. The CDR3 reads CASSQEDRGDEAFF. CDR3 DNA sequence: TGCGCCAGCAGCCAAGAGGACAGGGGCGATGAAGCTTTCTTT. This chain connects TRBV4-1 to TRBJ1-1; 9 positions agree with TRBD1. The CDR3 is made up of 14 amino acids. V lost 0 bases and J lost 7; bases outside the gene matches: 3. Germline V gives CDR1 MGHRA, CDR2 YSYEKL.

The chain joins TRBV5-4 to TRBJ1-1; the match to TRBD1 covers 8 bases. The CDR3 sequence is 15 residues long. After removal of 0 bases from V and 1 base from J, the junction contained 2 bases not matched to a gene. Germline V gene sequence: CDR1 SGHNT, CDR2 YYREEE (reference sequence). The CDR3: CASSLAGTGNTEAFF. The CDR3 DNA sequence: TGTGCCAGCAGCTTGGCCGGGACAGGGAACACTGAAGCTTTCTTT. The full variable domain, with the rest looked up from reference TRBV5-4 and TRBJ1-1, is ETGVTQSPTHLIKTRGQQVTLRCSSQSGHNTVSWYQQALGQGPQFIFQYYREEENGRGNFPPRFSGLQFPNYSSELNVNALELDDSALYLCASSLAGTGNTEAFFGQGTRLTVV.

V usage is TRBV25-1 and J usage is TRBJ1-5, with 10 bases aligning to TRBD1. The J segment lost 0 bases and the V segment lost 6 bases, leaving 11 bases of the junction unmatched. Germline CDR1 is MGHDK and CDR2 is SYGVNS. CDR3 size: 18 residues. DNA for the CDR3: TGTGCCAGCAGAGGGGACAGGGGAGGGGGATATAGCAATCAGCCCCAGCATTTT. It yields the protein CASRGDRGGGYSNQPQHF.

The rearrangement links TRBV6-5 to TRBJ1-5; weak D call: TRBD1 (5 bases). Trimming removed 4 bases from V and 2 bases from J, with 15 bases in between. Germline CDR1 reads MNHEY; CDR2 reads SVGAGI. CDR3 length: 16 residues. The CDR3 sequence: CASSSLGGMGNQPQHF. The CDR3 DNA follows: TGTGCCAGCAGTTCTCTGGGGGGTATGGGCAATCAGCCCCAGCATTTT.

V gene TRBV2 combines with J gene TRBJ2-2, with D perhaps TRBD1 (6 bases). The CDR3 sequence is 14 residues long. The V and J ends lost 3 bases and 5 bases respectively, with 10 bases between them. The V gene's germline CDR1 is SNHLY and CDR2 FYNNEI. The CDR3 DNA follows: TGTGCCAGCAGTGACAGGGGAAGAACCGGGGAGCTGTTTTTT. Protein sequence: CASSDRGRTGELFF.

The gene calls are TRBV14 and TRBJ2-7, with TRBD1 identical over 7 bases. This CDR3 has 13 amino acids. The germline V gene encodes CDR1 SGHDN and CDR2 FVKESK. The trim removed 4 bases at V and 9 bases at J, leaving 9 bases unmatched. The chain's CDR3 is CASSPWDSQGQYF. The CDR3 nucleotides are TGTGCCAGCAGCCCCTGGGACAGTCAAGGGCAGTACTTC.

The CDR3 here is CASSFRPDNEAFF. The CDR3 bases are TGTGCCAGCTCCTTTCGGCCGGACAATGAAGCTTTCTTT. The chain combines TRBV27 with TRBJ1-1, with D possibly matching TRBD1 (5 bases). CDR1 MNHEY and CDR2 SMNVEV come from the germline V gene (reference sequence). The CDR3 has 13 amino acids. V lost 8 bases and J 7 bases, leaving 17 bases between the germline ends.